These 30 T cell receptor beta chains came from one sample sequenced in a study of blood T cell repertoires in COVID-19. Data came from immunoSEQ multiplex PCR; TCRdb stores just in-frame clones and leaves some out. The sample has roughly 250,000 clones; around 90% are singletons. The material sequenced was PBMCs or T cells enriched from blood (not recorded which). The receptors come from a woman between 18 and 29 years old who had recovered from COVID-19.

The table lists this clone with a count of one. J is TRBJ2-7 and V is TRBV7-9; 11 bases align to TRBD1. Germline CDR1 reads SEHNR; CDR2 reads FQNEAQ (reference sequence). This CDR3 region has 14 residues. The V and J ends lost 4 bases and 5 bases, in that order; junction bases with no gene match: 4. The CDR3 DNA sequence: TGTGCCAGCAGCTATGGACAGGGGGCTGACGAGCAGTACTTC. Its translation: CASSYGQGADEQYF.

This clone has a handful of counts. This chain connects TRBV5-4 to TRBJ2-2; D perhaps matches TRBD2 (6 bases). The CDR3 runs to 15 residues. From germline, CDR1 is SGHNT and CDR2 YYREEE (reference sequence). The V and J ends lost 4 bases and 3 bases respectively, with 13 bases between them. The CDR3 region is CASSGGRRDTGELFF. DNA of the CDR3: TGTGCCAGCAGCGGTGGGAGGCGGGACACCGGGGAGCTGTTTTTT.

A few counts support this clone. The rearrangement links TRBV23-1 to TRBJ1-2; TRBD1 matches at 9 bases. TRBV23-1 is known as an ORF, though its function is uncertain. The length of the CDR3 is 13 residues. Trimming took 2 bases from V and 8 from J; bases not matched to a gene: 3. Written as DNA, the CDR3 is TGCGCCAGCAGTCAAAGGGACAGGGCGGGCTACACCTTC. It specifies CASSQRDRAGYTF.

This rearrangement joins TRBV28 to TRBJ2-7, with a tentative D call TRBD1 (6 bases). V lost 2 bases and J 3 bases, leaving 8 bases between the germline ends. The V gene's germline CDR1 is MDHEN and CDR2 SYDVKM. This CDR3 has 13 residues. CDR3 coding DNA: TGTGCCAGCAGTTTAGCACAGGGCTACGAGCAGTACTTC. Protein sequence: CASSLAQGYEQYF.

The CDR3 region has the DNA TGTGCCAGTAGTACGAAAGACAGGGGTTGGCCGAACACTGAAGCTTTCTTT. Encoded protein: CASSTKDRGWPNTEAFF. The gene calls are TRBV19 and TRBJ1-1; 8 positions match TRBD1. The germline gives CDR1 LNHDA, CDR2 SQIVND (reference sequence). The CDR3 sequence is 17 residues long. After removal of 4 bases from V and 1 base from J, the junction contained 11 bases not matched to a gene.

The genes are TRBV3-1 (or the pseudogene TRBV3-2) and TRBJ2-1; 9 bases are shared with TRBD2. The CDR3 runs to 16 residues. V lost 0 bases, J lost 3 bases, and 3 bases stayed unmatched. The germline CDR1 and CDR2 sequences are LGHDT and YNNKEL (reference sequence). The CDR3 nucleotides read TGTGCCAGCAGCCAAGAGCGACTAGCGGTCTACAATGAGCAGTTCTTC. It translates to CASSQERLAVYNEQFF.

This chain's CDR3 is CASRATGGGGETQYF. For the CDR3, the DNA is TGTGCCAGCAGGGCAACTGGGGGGGGCGGCGAGACCCAGTACTTC. V and J are TRBV2 and TRBJ2-5, with D possibly being TRBD2 (7 bases). CDR1 SNHLY and CDR2 FYNNEI come from the germline V gene. Trimming pared 6 bases from V and 5 bases from J, leaving 19 bases between. This CDR3 is built from 15 residues.

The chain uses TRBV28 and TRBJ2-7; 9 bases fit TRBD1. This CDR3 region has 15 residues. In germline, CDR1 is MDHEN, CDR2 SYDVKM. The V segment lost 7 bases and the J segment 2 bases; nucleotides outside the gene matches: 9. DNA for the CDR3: TGTGCCAGCATTCCCCGGGGACAGGGACCCTACGAGCAGTACTTC. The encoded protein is CASIPRGQGPYEQYF.

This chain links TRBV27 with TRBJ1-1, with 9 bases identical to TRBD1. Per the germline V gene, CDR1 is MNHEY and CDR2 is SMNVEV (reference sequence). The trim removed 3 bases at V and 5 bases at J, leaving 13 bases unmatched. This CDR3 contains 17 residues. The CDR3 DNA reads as TGTGCCAGCAGTTTCCTCGGACAGGGGAAGGGGAGGACTGAAGCTTTCTTT. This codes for CASSFLGQGKGRTEAFF.

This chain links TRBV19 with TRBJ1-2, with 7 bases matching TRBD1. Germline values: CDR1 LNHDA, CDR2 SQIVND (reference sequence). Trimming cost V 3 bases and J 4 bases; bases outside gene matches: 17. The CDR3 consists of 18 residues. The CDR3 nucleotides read TGTGCCAGTAGTATGGGGATGGTGACAGGGAGAAGTCGCTATGGCTACACCTTC. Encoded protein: CASSMGMVTGRSRYGYTF.

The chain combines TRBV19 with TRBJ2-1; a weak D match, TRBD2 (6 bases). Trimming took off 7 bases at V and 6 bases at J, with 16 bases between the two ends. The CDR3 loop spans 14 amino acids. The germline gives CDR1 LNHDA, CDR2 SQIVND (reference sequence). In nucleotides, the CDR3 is TGTGCCAGTAACTCACCAGGGAGGCTCAATGAGCAGTTCTTC. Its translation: CASNSPGRLNEQFF.

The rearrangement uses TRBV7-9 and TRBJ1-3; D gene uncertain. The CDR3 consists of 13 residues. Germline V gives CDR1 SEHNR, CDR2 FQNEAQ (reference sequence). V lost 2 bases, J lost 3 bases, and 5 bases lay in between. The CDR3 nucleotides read TGTGCCAGCAGCTTACCTAATGGAAACACCATATATTTT. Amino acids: CASSLPNGNTIYF.

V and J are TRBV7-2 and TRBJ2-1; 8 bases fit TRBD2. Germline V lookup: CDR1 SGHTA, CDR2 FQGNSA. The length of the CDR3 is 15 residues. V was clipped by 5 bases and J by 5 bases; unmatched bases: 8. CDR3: CASSLSGTRNNEQFF. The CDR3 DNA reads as TGTGCCAGCAGCCTTAGCGGGACCAGGAACAATGAGCAGTTCTTC.

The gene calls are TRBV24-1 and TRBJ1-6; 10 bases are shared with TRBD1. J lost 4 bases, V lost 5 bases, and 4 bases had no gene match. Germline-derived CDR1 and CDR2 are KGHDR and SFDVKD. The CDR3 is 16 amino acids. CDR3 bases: TGTGCCACCAGTGCCCGGACAGGGGGTTATAATTCACCCCTCCACTTT. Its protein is CATSARTGGYNSPLHF.

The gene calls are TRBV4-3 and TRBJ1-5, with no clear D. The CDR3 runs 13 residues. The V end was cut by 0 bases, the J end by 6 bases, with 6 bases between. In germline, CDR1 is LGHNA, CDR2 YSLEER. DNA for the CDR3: TGCGCCAGCAGCCAAGAACGCGCTCAGCCCCAGCATTTT. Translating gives CASSQERAQPQHF.

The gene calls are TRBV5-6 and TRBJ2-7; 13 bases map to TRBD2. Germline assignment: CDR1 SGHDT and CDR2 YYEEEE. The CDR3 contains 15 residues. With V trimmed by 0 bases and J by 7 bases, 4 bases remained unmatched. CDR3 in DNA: TGTGCCAGCAGCTTGGTTGGACTAGCGGGAGAAGAGCAGTACTTC. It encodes CASSLVGLAGEEQYF. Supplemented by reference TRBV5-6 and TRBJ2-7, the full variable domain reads DAGVTQSPTHLIKTRGQQVTLRCSPKSGHDTVSWYQQALGQGPQFIFQYYEEEERQRGNFPDRFSGHQFPNYSSELNVNALLLGDSALYLCASSLVGLAGEEQYFGPGTRLTVT.

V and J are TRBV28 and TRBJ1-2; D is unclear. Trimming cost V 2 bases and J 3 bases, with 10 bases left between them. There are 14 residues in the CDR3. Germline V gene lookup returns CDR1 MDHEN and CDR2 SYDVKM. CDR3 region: CASSLRRVHYGYTF. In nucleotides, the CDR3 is TGTGCCAGCAGTTTAAGGCGGGTCCACTATGGCTACACCTTC.

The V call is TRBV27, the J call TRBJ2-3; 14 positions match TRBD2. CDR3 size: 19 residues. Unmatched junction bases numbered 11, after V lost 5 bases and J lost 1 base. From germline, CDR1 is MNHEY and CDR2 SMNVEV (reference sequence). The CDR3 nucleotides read TGTGCCAGCAGTAGCCCCGGACTAGCGGGAGGCCCAGGCACAGATACGCAGTATTTT. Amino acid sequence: CASSSPGLAGGPGTDTQYF.

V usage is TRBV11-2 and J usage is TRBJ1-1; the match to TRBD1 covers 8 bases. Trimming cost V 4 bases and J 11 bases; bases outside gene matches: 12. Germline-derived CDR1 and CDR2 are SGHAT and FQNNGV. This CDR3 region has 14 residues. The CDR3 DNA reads TGTGCCAGCAGCTCCTTCGGGGACAGGTGGGATGCTTTCTTT. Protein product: CASSSFGDRWDAFF.

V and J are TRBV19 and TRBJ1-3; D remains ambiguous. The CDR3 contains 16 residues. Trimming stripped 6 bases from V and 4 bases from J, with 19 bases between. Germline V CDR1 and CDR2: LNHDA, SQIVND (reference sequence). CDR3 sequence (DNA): TGTGCCAGTAGGCCGACCCACGGGGTAGCGGGAAACACCATATATTTT. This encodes CASRPTHGVAGNTIYF. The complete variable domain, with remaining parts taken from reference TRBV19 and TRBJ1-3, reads DGGITQSPKYLFRKEGQNVTLSCEQNLNHDAMYWYRQDPGQGLRLIYYSQIVNDFQKGDIAEGYSVSREKKESFPLTVTSAQKNPTAFYLCASRPTHGVAGNTIYFGEGSWLTVV.

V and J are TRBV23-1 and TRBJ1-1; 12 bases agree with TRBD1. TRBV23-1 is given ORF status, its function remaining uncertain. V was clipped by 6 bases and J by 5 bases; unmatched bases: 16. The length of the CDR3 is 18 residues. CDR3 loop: CASSVQNRDRGRVTEAFF. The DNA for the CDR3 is TGCGCCAGCAGCGTTCAAAACCGGGACAGGGGGCGGGTTACTGAAGCTTTCTTT.

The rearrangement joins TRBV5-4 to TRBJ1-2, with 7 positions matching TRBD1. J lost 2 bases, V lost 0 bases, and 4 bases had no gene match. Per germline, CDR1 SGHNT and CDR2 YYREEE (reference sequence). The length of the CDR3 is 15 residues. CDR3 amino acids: CASSLAVRGNYGYTF. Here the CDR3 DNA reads TGTGCCAGCAGCTTGGCGGTCAGGGGGAACTATGGCTACACCTTC.

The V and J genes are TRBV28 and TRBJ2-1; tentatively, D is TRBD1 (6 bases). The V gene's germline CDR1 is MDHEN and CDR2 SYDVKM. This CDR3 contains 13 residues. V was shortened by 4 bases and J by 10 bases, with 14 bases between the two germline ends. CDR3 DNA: TGTGCCAGCAGTTCCCAGGGACATCGAGAGCAGTTCTTC. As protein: CASSSQGHREQFF.

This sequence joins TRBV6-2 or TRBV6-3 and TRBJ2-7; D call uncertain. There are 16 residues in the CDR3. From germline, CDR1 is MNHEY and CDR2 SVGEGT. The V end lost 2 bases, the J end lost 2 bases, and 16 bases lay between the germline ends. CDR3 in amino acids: CASSYAARKLTYEQYF. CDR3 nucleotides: TGTGCCAGCAGTTACGCTGCCAGAAAACTAACCTACGAGCAGTACTTC.

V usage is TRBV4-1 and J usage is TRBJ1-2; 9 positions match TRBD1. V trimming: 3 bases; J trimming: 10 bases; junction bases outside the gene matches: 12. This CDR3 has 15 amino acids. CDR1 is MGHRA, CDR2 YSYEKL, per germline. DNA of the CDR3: TGCGCCAGCAGCCATGGCCGGGACAGGGCCTTTGACTACACCTTC. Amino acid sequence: CASSHGRDRAFDYTF.

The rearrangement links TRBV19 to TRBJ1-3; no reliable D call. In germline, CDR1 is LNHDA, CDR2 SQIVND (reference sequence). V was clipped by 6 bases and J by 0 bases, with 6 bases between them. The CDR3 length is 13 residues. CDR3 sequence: CASSGDSGNTIYF. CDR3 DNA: TGTGCCAGTAGCGGGGACTCTGGAAACACCATATATTTT.

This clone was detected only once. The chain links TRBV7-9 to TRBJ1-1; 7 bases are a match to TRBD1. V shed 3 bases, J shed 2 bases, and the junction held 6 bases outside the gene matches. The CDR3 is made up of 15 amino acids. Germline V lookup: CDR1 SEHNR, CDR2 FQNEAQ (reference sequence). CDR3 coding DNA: TGTGCCAGCAGCTTCCTTCAGGGGGGAAACACTGAAGCTTTCTTT. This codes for CASSFLQGGNTEAFF. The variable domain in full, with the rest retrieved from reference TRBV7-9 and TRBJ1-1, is DTGVSQNPRHKITKRGQNVTFRCDPISEHNRLYWYRQTLGQGPEFLTYFQNEAQLEKSRLLSDRFSAERPKGSFSTLEIQRTEQGDSAMYLCASSFLQGGNTEAFFGQGTRLTVV.

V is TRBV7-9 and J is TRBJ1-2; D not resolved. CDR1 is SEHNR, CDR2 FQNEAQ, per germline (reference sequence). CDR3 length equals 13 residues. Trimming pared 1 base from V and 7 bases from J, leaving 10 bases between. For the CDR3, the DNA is TGTGCCAGCAGCTTAGGTAGAAGTGGTGGCTACACCTTC. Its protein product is CASSLGRSGGYTF.

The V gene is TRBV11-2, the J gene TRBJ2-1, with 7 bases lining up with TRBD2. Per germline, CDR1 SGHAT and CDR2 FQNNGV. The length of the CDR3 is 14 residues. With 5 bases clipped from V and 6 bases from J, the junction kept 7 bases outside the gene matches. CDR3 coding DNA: TGTGCCAGCAGCAGGACTAGGACCCTCAATGAGCAGTTCTTC. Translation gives CASSRTRTLNEQFF.

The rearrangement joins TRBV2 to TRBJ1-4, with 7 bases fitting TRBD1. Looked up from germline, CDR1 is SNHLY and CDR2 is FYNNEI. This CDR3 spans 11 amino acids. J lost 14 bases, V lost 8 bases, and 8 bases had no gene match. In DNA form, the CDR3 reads TGTGCCAGCTCGGTGAGACAGGGTCTGTTTTTT. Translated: CASSVRQGLFF. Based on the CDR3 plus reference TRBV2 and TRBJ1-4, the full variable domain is EPEVTQTPSHQVTQMGQEVILRCVPISNHLYFYWYRQILGQKVEFLVSFYNNEISEKSEIFDDQFSVERPDGSNFTLKIRSTKLEDSAMYFCASSVRQGLFFGSGTQLSVL.